This entry is about one TCR beta chain. Its antigen remains undetermined. Per-nucleotide qualities are absent, and no much larger clonotype sits a single base away. V sheds 5 bases and J sheds 4 bases, leaving 10 bases between their ends. Reading the germline V gene gives CDR1 SGHTA and CDR2 FQGTGA. From cysteine to phenylalanine, the CDR3 is 13 amino acids long. The CDR3 DNA has 39 bases and is translated from base 1. Taken with the paper, the label for time point translates to: baseline before first vaccination. The vaccinee samples were drawn from two UK trials, COV001 and COV002, one of which was a single-blind randomized controlled phase 2/3 trial testing AZD1222 (ChAdOx1 nCoV-19) in healthy adults. For TCRbeta chain sequencing, PBMC samples were collected from trial participants at day 0 and at day 28 after the second dose. The CDR3 regions of human TCRbeta chains were subjected to immunosequencing. The study's own analysis went as follows. Repertoire TCRs were matched against a reference library of SARS-CoV-2-specific TCRs generated with the MIRA antigen-specificity platform. Breadth meant the fraction of unique TCRs that were SARS-CoV-2-associated, whereas depth meant the fraction of total T cells that were SARS-CoV-2-associated. Each spike-specific TCR was assigned to its reactive spike region and to a CD4 or CD8 class using the MIRA data. Log10-transformed breadth and depth values were compared by one-way ANOVA with Sidak's multiple comparisons tests. Held by TCRdb, this immuneACCESS table contains in-frame sequences only and omits some clones. Under half of the omission traces to an unresolved V gene where checked; the cause of the rest is unknown. The V and J calls and the clone size are those of that table, but D and trimming were determined from the DNA. This sample lists around 94,000 clones; roughly 84% were detected once. The biggest ten clones account for 15% to 20% of the sample.

These data belong to a study of T cell responses to AZD1222 COVID-19 vaccine (dated by TCRdb to about 2021). Background for the entire study: AZD1222 recipients with second doses at about 4 weeks or about 12 weeks were pooled, because spike-specific TCR depth and breadth did not differ between schedules. A total of approximately 230 trial participants underwent TCR sequencing, of whom 200 to 220 received two doses of AZD1222 and some 26 received two doses of the MenACWY control vaccine. Trial participants were enrolled by age into subgroups of 18-55, 56-69 and 70-plus years, and around 150, 28 and 57 TCR-sequenced participants, respectively, were included in these subgroups. Paper-wide results and their limitations: Participants were mostly white British, with more females than males. The authors suggested clonal diversity may have been underestimated. No day 14 peak-response samples were available, so repertoires were characterized only after the peak T cell response. The vaccine-associated CD4 TCRs covered the entire spike protein, and the dominant responses fell in regions 160-218 and 743-854. After two AZD1222 doses, spike-specific TCR breadth and depth were significantly higher than at day 0 and than in MenACWY recipients. Conclusions about previously exposed vaccinees are limited because only five to seven AZD1222 recipients were SARS-CoV-2 seropositive at baseline. In the small 56-69-year group, the increase in depth fell short of significance, most likely because of low power. Nearly half of unique spike-specific TCRs reportedly recognized epitopes outside regions mutated in the B.1.351 and B.1.1.7 variants.

Recombination linked TRBV7-3 to TRBJ2-3; the D assignment is uncertain and may be TRBD1 or TRBD2, with 5 bases supporting each. The source of this sequence is an adult in good health. The sequencing used peripheral blood, collected on day 0 of AZD1222 vaccination. The CDR3 is CASSALGADTQYF. The base sequence is TGTGCCAGCAGCGCACTAGGGGCAGATACGCAGTATTTT.